A selection of T cell receptor beta chains follows, all from one sample in a study of cytomegalovirus exposure and HLA in healthy donors. Here immunoSEQ multiplex PCR was the method, and the copy in TCRdb shows in-frame clones only, minus some. The profile covers some 110,000 clones, with over 70% appearing a single time and approximately 1.2% taken by the ten largest. Sequenced input: PBMCs. The receptors stem from a man in his forties or fifties in good health and CMV-seronegative. Both conserved end residues are part of each CDR3. Each record gives: D gene, clone size, J gene, V gene, CDR3 protein, CDR3 DNA. A D gene is named only where the DNA matches it firmly. Clone size is shown for a subset of rows, as once, few, many or a class of expanded clone.

D gene: TRBD2; clone size: .; J gene: TRBJ2-3; V gene: TRBV28; CDR3 protein: CATWLAGSTVTDTQYF; CDR3 DNA: TGTGCCACCTGGCTAGCGGGATCGACTGTCACAGATACGCAGTATTTT
D gene: .; clone size: .; J gene: TRBJ1-1; V gene: TRBV4-3; CDR3 protein: CASSQRSGGTEAFF; CDR3 DNA: TGCGCCAGCAGCCAGCGGAGCGGGGGGACTGAAGCTTTCTTT
D gene: TRBD1; clone size: .; J gene: TRBJ1-4; V gene: TRBV7-9; CDR3 protein: CASSPGQTSTNEKLFF; CDR3 DNA: TGTGCCAGCAGCCCGGGACAGACTTCAACTAATGAAAAACTGTTTTTT
D gene: .; clone size: .; J gene: TRBJ1-1; V gene: TRBV9; CDR3 protein: CASSVGKGLWNTEAFF; CDR3 DNA: TGTGCCAGCAGCGTAGGGAAGGGGCTTTGGAACACTGAAGCTTTCTTT
D gene: .; clone size: few; J gene: TRBJ2-6; V gene: TRBV5-1; CDR3 protein: CASSLEGTGANVLTF; CDR3 DNA: TGCGCCAGCAGCTTGGAGGGGACTGGGGCCAACGTCCTGACTTTC
D gene: TRBD2; clone size: .; J gene: TRBJ2-3; V gene: TRBV2; CDR3 protein: CASSGAGADTDTQYF; CDR3 DNA: TGTGCCAGCAGTGGAGCGGGGGCCGACACAGATACGCAGTATTTT
D gene: TRBD1; clone size: .; J gene: TRBJ1-3; V gene: TRBV19; CDR3 protein: CASRTGRGNTIYF; CDR3 DNA: TGTGCCAGCCGGACAGGGAGGGGAAACACCATATATTTT
D gene: TRBD1; clone size: .; J gene: TRBJ1-1; V gene: TRBV5-4; CDR3 protein: CASSPTGYTEAFF; CDR3 DNA: TGTGCCAGCAGCCCGACAGGGTACACTGAAGCTTTCTTT
D gene: TRBD2; clone size: .; J gene: TRBJ2-7; V gene: TRBV25-1; CDR3 protein: CASSSGTLYEQYF; CDR3 DNA: TGTGCCAGCAGTAGCGGGACGTTATACGAGCAGTACTTC
D gene: .; clone size: .; J gene: TRBJ2-7; V gene: TRBV7-2; CDR3 protein: CASSLARRTGGGEQYF; CDR3 DNA: TGTGCCAGCAGCTTAGCGCGAAGGACGGGGGGCGGAGAGCAGTACTTC
D gene: .; clone size: once; J gene: TRBJ2-4; V gene: TRBV28; CDR3 protein: CASSFAGQTNIQYF; CDR3 DNA: TGTGCCAGCAGTTTTGCGGGACAGACAAACATTCAGTACTTC
D gene: .; clone size: few; J gene: TRBJ1-4; V gene: TRBV7-2; CDR3 protein: CASSPRGESTNEKLFF; CDR3 DNA: TGTGCCAGCAGCCCCCGGGGGGAGTCAACTAATGAAAAACTGTTTTTT
D gene: TRBD1; clone size: .; J gene: TRBJ2-7; V gene: TRBV7-9; CDR3 protein: CASSPWDRGNEQYF; CDR3 DNA: TGTGCCAGCAGCCCGTGGGACAGGGGTAACGAGCAGTACTTC
D gene: TRBD1; clone size: .; J gene: TRBJ1-1; V gene: TRBV18; CDR3 protein: CASSPGQVEAYTEAFF; CDR3 DNA: TGTGCCAGCTCACCGGGACAGGTGGAGGCGTACACTGAAGCTTTCTTT
D gene: .; clone size: few; J gene: TRBJ2-2; V gene: TRBV29-1; CDR3 protein: CSVAGTNTGELFF; CDR3 DNA: TGCAGCGTTGCGGGGACGAACACCGGGGAGCTGTTTTTT
D gene: .; clone size: .; J gene: TRBJ1-5; V gene: TRBV4-2; CDR3 protein: CASSQGTYSNQPQHF; CDR3 DNA: TGTGCCAGCAGCCAAGGTACCTATAGCAATCAGCCCCAGCATTTT
D gene: TRBD1; clone size: few; J gene: TRBJ2-7; V gene: TRBV7-9; CDR3 protein: CASSLVQGVPLMYF; CDR3 DNA: TGTGCCAGCAGCTTAGTGCAGGGGGTCCCTCTAATGTACTTC
D gene: TRBD2; clone size: .; J gene: TRBJ2-3; V gene: TRBV2; CDR3 protein: CASMSGRLFPDTQYF; CDR3 DNA: TGTGCCAGCATGAGCGGGAGGTTGTTCCCAGATACGCAGTATTTT
D gene: TRBD1; clone size: .; J gene: TRBJ2-7; V gene: TRBV2; CDR3 protein: CASSAGTGTYEQYF; CDR3 DNA: TGTGCCAGCAGTGCCGGGACAGGGACCTACGAGCAGTACTTC
D gene: TRBD2; clone size: .; J gene: TRBJ2-7; V gene: TRBV28; CDR3 protein: CASGDYAYEQYF; CDR3 DNA: TGTGCCAGCGGGGACTATGCCTACGAGCAGTACTTC
D gene: .; clone size: .; J gene: TRBJ2-7; V gene: TRBV27; CDR3 protein: CASSSGVHNEQYF; CDR3 DNA: TGTGCCAGCAGTTCCGGAGTGCATAACGAGCAGTACTTC
D gene: TRBD1; clone size: .; J gene: TRBJ1-6; V gene: TRBV28; CDR3 protein: CASSLDRDWNSPLHF; CDR3 DNA: TGTGCCAGCAGTTTAGACAGGGATTGGAATTCACCCCTCCACTTT
D gene: TRBD1; clone size: .; J gene: TRBJ1-1; V gene: TRBV9; CDR3 protein: CASSPRQGAGVAAFF; CDR3 DNA: TGTGCCAGCAGCCCACGACAGGGGGCGGGTGTGGCAGCTTTCTTT
D gene: TRBD2; clone size: few; J gene: TRBJ2-7; V gene: TRBV2; CDR3 protein: CASSEMGGGGYEQYF; CDR3 DNA: TGTGCCAGCAGTGAAATGGGCGGGGGGGGCTACGAGCAGTACTTC
D gene: TRBD1; clone size: .; J gene: TRBJ2-2; V gene: TRBV5-1; CDR3 protein: CASRPPGTGSTGELFF; CDR3 DNA: TGCGCCAGCAGGCCCCCCGGGACAGGCAGCACCGGGGAGCTGTTTTTT
D gene: TRBD1; clone size: .; J gene: TRBJ1-2; V gene: TRBV27; CDR3 protein: CASSLSRTGSSYGYTF; CDR3 DNA: TGTGCCAGCAGTTTATCGAGGACAGGTAGCAGCTATGGCTACACCTTC
D gene: .; clone size: few; J gene: TRBJ1-5; V gene: TRBV28; CDR3 protein: CASSSAINQPQHF; CDR3 DNA: TGTGCCAGCAGTTCCGCTATTAATCAGCCCCAGCATTTT
D gene: .; clone size: .; J gene: TRBJ2-5; V gene: TRBV28; CDR3 protein: CASSLGSDLTTETQYF; CDR3 DNA: TGTGCCAGCAGTTTGGGTTCCGACTTGACGACAGAGACCCAGTACTTC
D gene: TRBD1; clone size: once; J gene: TRBJ1-1; V gene: TRBV7-8; CDR3 protein: CASSLRGTGIVQGTEAFF; CDR3 DNA: TGTGCCAGCAGCTTAAGGGGGACAGGGATTGTCCAAGGCACTGAAGCTTTCTTT
D gene: .; clone size: few; J gene: TRBJ2-7; V gene: TRBV10-3; CDR3 protein: CAISASLLSGEYF; CDR3 DNA: TGTGCCATCAGTGCCTCCCTTCTCTCCGGGGAGTACTTC
D gene: .; clone size: few; J gene: TRBJ1-1; V gene: TRBV7-9; CDR3 protein: CASSPGLGGAFF; CDR3 DNA: TGTGCCAGCAGCCCGGGCCTGGGGGGAGCTTTCTTT
D gene: TRBD2; clone size: few; J gene: TRBJ2-5; V gene: TRBV14; CDR3 protein: CASSQVGGTQETQYF; CDR3 DNA: TGTGCCAGCAGCCAAGTCGGGGGGACCCAAGAGACCCAGTACTTC
D gene: TRBD2; clone size: .; J gene: TRBJ2-5; V gene: TRBV5-1; CDR3 protein: CASSLLGGGREETQYF; CDR3 DNA: TGCGCCAGCAGCTTGTTGGGCGGCGGGAGAGAAGAGACCCAGTACTTC
D gene: .; clone size: .; J gene: TRBJ1-1; V gene: TRBV5-6; CDR3 protein: CASSRRGPNTEAFF; CDR3 DNA: TGTGCCAGCAGTCGGCGGGGCCCGAACACTGAAGCTTTCTTT
D gene: TRBD2; clone size: .; J gene: TRBJ2-5; V gene: TRBV27; CDR3 protein: CASSFASGQETQYF; CDR3 DNA: TGTGCCAGCAGTTTCGCTAGCGGCCAAGAGACCCAGTACTTC
D gene: TRBD1; clone size: few; J gene: TRBJ1-2; V gene: TRBV2; CDR3 protein: CASRGQRNGYTF; CDR3 DNA: TGTGCCAGCAGGGGACAGAGGAATGGCTACACCTTC
D gene: .; clone size: .; J gene: TRBJ2-7; V gene: TRBV4-1; CDR3 protein: CASSQDIPQQAPYEQYF; CDR3 DNA: TGCGCCAGCAGCCAAGATATCCCCCAACAGGCCCCCTACGAGCAGTACTTC
D gene: TRBD1; clone size: .; J gene: TRBJ2-3; V gene: TRBV27; CDR3 protein: CASSLLAGTGDTDTQYF; CDR3 DNA: TGTGCCAGCAGTTTATTGGCCGGGACAGGAGACACAGATACGCAGTATTTT
D gene: TRBD1; clone size: .; J gene: TRBJ1-1; V gene: TRBV6-5; CDR3 protein: CASSLRQGYGTEAFF; CDR3 DNA: TGTGCCAGCAGTCTGCGACAGGGTTACGGCACTGAAGCTTTCTTT
D gene: .; clone size: .; J gene: TRBJ1-1; V gene: TRBV18; CDR3 protein: CASSLGTKANTEAFF; CDR3 DNA: TGTGCCAGCTCACTAGGGACAAAAGCGAACACTGAAGCTTTCTTT
D gene: .; clone size: .; J gene: TRBJ2-3; V gene: TRBV7-6; CDR3 protein: CASSRGVSTDTQYF; CDR3 DNA: TGTGCCAGCAGCCGCGGGGTTAGCACAGATACGCAGTATTTT
D gene: .; clone size: .; J gene: TRBJ2-3; V gene: TRBV25-1; CDR3 protein: CASSRDSTDTQYF; CDR3 DNA: TGTGCCAGCAGCCGAGATAGCACAGATACGCAGTATTTT
D gene: .; clone size: .; J gene: TRBJ2-4; V gene: TRBV6-5; CDR3 protein: CASSKRPEVWDIQYF; CDR3 DNA: TGTGCCAGCTCAAAGCGACCGGAGGTGTGGGACATTCAGTACTTC
D gene: .; clone size: once; J gene: TRBJ2-7; V gene: TRBV4-3; CDR3 protein: CASSQTGVRGSEQYF; CDR3 DNA: TGCGCCAGCAGCCAAACCGGGGTCAGGGGTTCCGAGCAGTACTTC
D gene: .; clone size: .; J gene: TRBJ2-7; V gene: TRBV6-5; CDR3 protein: CASSYASLTGHYEQYF; CDR3 DNA: TGTGCCAGCAGTTACGCCTCCCTAACAGGGCACTACGAGCAGTACTTC
D gene: TRBD2; clone size: .; J gene: TRBJ2-3; V gene: TRBV9; CDR3 protein: CASSVDTSGGFTSTDTQYF; CDR3 DNA: TGTGCCAGCAGCGTAGATACTAGCGGGGGGTTTACTAGCACAGATACGCAGTATTTT
D gene: .; clone size: .; J gene: TRBJ2-6; V gene: TRBV7-2; CDR3 protein: CASSVNRVGANVLTF; CDR3 DNA: TGTGCCAGCAGCGTCAACAGGGTTGGGGCCAACGTCCTGACTTTC
D gene: .; clone size: .; J gene: TRBJ1-2; V gene: TRBV18; CDR3 protein: CASSYTEERMNYGYTF; CDR3 DNA: TGTGCCAGCTCCTACACCGAGGAGCGCATGAACTATGGCTACACCTTC
D gene: TRBD2; clone size: few; J gene: TRBJ2-7; V gene: TRBV29-1; CDR3 protein: CSVVAGGWYEQYF; CDR3 DNA: TGCAGCGTGGTAGCGGGAGGATGGTACGAGCAGTACTTC
D gene: TRBD1; clone size: once; J gene: TRBJ1-1; V gene: TRBV2; CDR3 protein: CASSAGTGGLNTEAFF; CDR3 DNA: TGTGCCAGCAGTGCCGGGACAGGGGGCTTGAACACTGAAGCTTTCTTT
D gene: TRBD1; clone size: .; J gene: TRBJ1-4; V gene: TRBV4-2; CDR3 protein: CASSQRIGQGASNEKLFF; CDR3 DNA: TGTGCCAGCAGCCAAAGGATTGGGCAGGGGGCTTCTAATGAAAAACTGTTTTTT